This paragraph covers one T cell receptor beta chain sequence. Its target is not known. These data belong to a study of CD8 T cells in ankylosing spondylitis. Study-level points and caveats: Earlier literature documents some of the motif variants in reactive arthritis synovial fluid and blood.

The CDR3 contains 11 residues. The ends were cut back, 0 bases at V and 7 bases at J, with 6 bases in the middle. Germline loops: CDR1 DFQATT, CDR2 SNEGSKA (reference sequence). Using its own MiXCR run on the 5' RACE reads, TCRdb lists one record per CDR3 protein. The sample has a few hundred thousand distinct CDR3 sequences, 20% to 25% seen once. The origin of this receptor is a female donor with ankylosing spondylitis or in good health (not recorded which). The chain employs TRBV20-1 and TRBJ2-5; no definite D call. Specimen: blood, either unsorted or a sorted T cell fraction (not recorded which). CDR3 protein: CSAREEVTQYF. The CDR3 region has the DNA TGCAGTGCTAGAGAGGAAGTGACCCAGTACTTC.